Listed here are 10 T cell receptor beta chains from one sample, sequenced in a study of PD-1 blockade in mismatch repair-deficient tumors. Produced via immunoSEQ multiplex PCR; TCRdb's table is partial and in-frame only. The sample carries 90,000 to 130,000 clones, about 80% recorded once. The sequencing used peripheral blood, collected roughly 60 weeks after starting pembrolizumab. The source of these receptors is an adult with mismatch repair-deficient cancer.

To note about this clone: This may be a read error, as it is one base from a much larger clone. The V and J genes are TRBV6-1 and TRBJ1-1; D gene ambiguous. The CDR3 is made up of 11 amino acids. Germline V lookup: CDR1 MNHNS, CDR2 SASEGT. Between the trimmed V and J ends, which lost 7 bases and 3 bases, there was a span of 6 bases. The CDR3 DNA reads TGTGCCAGCATTGGGTACACTGAAGCTTTCTTT. The encoded protein is CASIGYTEAFF.

This clone appeared a few times. The DNA of the CDR3 is TGTGCCAGCAGCTTGGGCGGAATGGGCTATGGCTACACCTTC. This sequence encodes CASSLGGMGYGYTF. The chain joins TRBV7-9 to TRBJ1-2; no firm D call. V gave up 3 bases and J gave up 4 bases, with 12 bases separating them. Per the germline V gene, CDR1 is SEHNR and CDR2 is FQNEAQ (reference sequence). CDR3 length equals 14 residues.

The chain uses TRBV10-3 and TRBJ2-7, with D perhaps matching TRBD2 (6 bases). This CDR3 is built from 16 residues. From germline, CDR1 is ENHRY and CDR2 SYGVKD. The ends were cut back, 6 bases at V and 0 bases at J, with 18 bases in the middle. The CDR3 DNA sequence: TGTGCCATCAGAACCTCTGTTAGCGGAAGCTCCTACGAGCAGTACTTC. Its translation: CAIRTSVSGSSYEQYF.

The genes are TRBV28 and TRBJ2-1, with 8 bases identical to TRBD2. The junction had 26 bases not matched to a gene; V was cut back by 3 bases and J by 4 bases. The CDR3 covers 22 residues. Germline values: CDR1 MDHEN, CDR2 SYDVKM. The CDR3 region has the DNA TGTGCCAGCAGTTTTAAGGCCAGTCCGGTATCTAGCGGGCGATGGAGTTACAATGAGCAGTTCTTC. It translates to CASSFKASPVSSGRWSYNEQFF.

V and J are TRBV11-3 and TRBJ2-3; TRBD2 matches at 7 bases. This CDR3 region has 16 residues. CDR1 and CDR2 (germline): SGHNT, YENEEA. Losses at the gene ends were 5 bases for V and 5 bases for J; bases not matched to a gene: 13. CDR3 DNA sequence: TGTGCCAGCAGCCCTGACGGCGTACTAGCGAAAGATACGCAGTATTTT. Its translation: CASSPDGVLAKDTQYF.

This clone occurred a few times. V is TRBV5-1 and J is TRBJ2-1; 9 nucleotides agree with TRBD2. The V and J ends lost 2 bases and 8 bases, in that order; junction bases with no gene match: 11. Per the germline V gene, CDR1 is SGHRS and CDR2 is YFSETQ. This CDR3 comprises 16 residues. The CDR3 bases are TGCGCCAGCAGCTTCTCGGCGGGAGGGATTACAGATGAGCAGTTCTTC. Amino acid sequence: CASSFSAGGITDEQFF.

The chain couples TRBV10-3 to TRBJ1-2; D unresolved. The ends were cut back, 2 bases at V and 2 bases at J, with 6 bases in the middle. CDR1 and CDR2 from the germline V gene are ENHRY and SYGVKD. CDR3 length: 13 amino acids. CDR3 protein: CAISEAENYGYTF. The DNA for the CDR3 is TGTGCCATCAGTGAGGCAGAAAACTATGGCTACACCTTC.

V is TRBV9 and J is TRBJ2-7; no firm D call. Trimming removed 4 bases at V and 2 bases at J, with 13 bases between. Per the germline V gene, CDR1 is SGDLS and CDR2 is YYNGEE. The CDR3 is 14 amino acids. This CDR3 reads CASSPRFEAYEQYF. CDR3 sequence (DNA): TGTGCCAGCAGCCCCCGATTCGAGGCCTACGAGCAGTACTTC.

CDR3 region: CASSLYRRSGSSAQFF. In DNA, the CDR3 is TGTGCCAGCAGTTTATATCGCCGTTCTGGGTCAAGTGCACAGTTCTTC. V is TRBV27 and J is TRBJ2-1; D remains ambiguous. The ends were cut back, 1 base at V and 13 bases at J, with 23 bases in the middle. The CDR3 extends over 16 amino acids. Germline V gives CDR1 MNHEY, CDR2 SMNVEV (reference sequence).

This clone was picked up a small number of times. The chain recombines TRBV27 with TRBJ1-2; no reliable D call. The CDR3 length is 12 residues. The V end lost 5 bases, the J end lost 5 bases, and 9 bases lay between the germline ends. The V gene's germline CDR1 is MNHEY and CDR2 SMNVEV (reference sequence). The CDR3 reads CASSTDLYGYTF. The CDR3 DNA is TGTGCCAGCAGTACCGACTTGTATGGCTACACCTTC.